This T cell receptor (beta chain) is drawn from a study of read filtering for tumor transcriptome and immune sequencing. Study in general: Patients were 17 male and some 13 female, mean age 65.9 years, range about 40 to 85. Study-wide results and limits: RNA-seq captured clonotypes less deeply and reliably than IR-seq.

Sampling of bone marrow took place during active disease in every patient. From 350 to 500 ng of RNA, a library with molecular barcoded alpha/delta and beta/gamma adaptors was made. TCRdb redid the calling of the reads with MiXCR, one entry per CDR3 protein. The sample consists of tens of thousands of distinct CDR3 sequences, nearly 20% of them appearing once. Turning to this clonotype: Its antigen is still unknown.

J gave up 4 bases and V 6 bases, and 9 bases lay outside the gene matches. The CDR3 contains 14 residues. CDR1 is DFQATT, CDR2 SNEGSKA, per germline (reference sequence). Source material: a population of CD138-negative cells sorted from bone marrow. This chain uses TRBV20-1 with TRBJ1-5; 7 bases are shared with TRBD1. The clonotype comes from a donor over 35 with multiple myeloma. The CDR3 region is CSARTRGWNQPQHF. The CDR3 DNA reads TGCAGTGCAAGAACCAGGGGGTGGAATCAGCCCCAGCATTTT.